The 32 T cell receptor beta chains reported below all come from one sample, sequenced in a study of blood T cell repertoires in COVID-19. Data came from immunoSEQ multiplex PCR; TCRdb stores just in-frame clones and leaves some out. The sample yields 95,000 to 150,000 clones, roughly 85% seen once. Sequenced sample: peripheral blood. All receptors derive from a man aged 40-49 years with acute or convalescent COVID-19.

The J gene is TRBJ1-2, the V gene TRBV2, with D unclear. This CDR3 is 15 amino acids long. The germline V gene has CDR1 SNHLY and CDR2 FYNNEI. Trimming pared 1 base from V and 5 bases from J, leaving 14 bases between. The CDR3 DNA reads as TGTGCCAGCAGTGAAGGCGTAGGAGAGTTTTATGGCTACACCTTC. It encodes CASSEGVGEFYGYTF.

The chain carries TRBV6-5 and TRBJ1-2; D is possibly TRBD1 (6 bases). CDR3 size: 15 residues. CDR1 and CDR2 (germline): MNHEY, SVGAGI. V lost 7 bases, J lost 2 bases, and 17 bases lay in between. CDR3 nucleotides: TGTGCCAGCAAAACTTCCGGACAGAACAACTATGGCTACACCTTC. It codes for CASKTSGQNNYGYTF.

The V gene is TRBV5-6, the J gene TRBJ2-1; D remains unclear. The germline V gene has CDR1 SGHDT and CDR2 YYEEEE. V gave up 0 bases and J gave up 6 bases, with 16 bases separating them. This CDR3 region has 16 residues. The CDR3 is CASSLGQALIVNEQFF. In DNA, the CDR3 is TGTGCCAGCAGCTTGGGGCAGGCCCTCATAGTCAATGAGCAGTTCTTC.

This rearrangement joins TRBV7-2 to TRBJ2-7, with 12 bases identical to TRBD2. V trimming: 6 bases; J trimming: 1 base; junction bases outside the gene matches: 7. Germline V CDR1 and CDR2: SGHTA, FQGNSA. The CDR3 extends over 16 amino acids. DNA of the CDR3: TGTGCCAGCAGTCCAGAAGGGACTAGCGGGTCCTACGAGCAGTACTTC. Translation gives CASSPEGTSGSYEQYF.

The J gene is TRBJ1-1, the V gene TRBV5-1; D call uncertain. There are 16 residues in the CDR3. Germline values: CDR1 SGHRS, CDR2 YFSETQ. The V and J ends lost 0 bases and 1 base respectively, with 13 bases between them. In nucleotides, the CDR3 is TGCGCCAGCAGCTTGGCGACCCTAGGTCCGAACACTGAAGCTTTCTTT. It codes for CASSLATLGPNTEAFF.

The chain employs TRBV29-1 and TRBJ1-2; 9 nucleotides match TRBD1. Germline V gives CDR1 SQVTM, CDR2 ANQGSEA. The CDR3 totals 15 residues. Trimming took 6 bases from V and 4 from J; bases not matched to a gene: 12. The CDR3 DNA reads TGCAGCGTACACCTTAGGGGACAGGGAGGCTATGGCTACACCTTC. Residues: CSVHLRGQGGYGYTF.

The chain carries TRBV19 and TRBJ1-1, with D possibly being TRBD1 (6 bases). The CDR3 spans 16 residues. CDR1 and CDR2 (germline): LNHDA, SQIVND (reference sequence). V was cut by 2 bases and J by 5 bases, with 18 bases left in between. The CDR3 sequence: CASSIKGTNRATEAFF. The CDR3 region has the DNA TGTGCCAGTAGTATAAAGGGGACGAACAGGGCAACTGAAGCTTTCTTT.

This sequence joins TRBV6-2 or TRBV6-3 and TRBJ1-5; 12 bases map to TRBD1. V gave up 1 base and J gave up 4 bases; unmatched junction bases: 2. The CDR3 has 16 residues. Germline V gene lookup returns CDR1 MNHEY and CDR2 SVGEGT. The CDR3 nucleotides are TGTGCCAGCAGTTACTGGGGACAGGGGGCTAATCAGCCCCAGCATTTT. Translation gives CASSYWGQGANQPQHF.

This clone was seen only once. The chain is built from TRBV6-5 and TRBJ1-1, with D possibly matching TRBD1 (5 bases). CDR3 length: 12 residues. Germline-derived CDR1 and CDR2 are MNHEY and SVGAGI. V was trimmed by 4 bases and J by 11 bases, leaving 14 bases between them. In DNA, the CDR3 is TGTGCCAGCAGTTCCGGGGGGAGGGCGGCTTTCTTT. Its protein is CASSSGGRAAFF.

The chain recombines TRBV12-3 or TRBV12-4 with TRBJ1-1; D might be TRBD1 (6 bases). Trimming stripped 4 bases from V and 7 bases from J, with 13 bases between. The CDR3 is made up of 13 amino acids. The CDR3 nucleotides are TGTGCCAGCAGTTCACAGGGATTGGGTGAAGCTTTCTTT. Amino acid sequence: CASSSQGLGEAFF.

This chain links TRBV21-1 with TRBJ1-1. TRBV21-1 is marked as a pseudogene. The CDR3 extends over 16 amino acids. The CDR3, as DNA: TGTGCCAGCAGCAACCTCCCTATCGCGGTGAACACTGAAGCTTTCTTT. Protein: CASSNLPIAVNTEAFF.

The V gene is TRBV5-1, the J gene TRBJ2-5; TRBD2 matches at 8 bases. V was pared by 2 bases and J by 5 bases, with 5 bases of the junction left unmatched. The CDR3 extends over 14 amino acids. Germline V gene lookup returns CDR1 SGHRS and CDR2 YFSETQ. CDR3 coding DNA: TGCGCCAGCAGCTTCCAGGGACTAGAGGAGACCCAGTACTTC. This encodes CASSFQGLEETQYF.

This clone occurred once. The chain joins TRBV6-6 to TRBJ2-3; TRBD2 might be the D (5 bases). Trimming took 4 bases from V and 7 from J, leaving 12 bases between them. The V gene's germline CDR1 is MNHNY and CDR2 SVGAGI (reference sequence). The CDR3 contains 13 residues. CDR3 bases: TGTGCCAGCAGTTCGAGTAGCGATTATACGCAGTATTTT. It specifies CASSSSSDYTQYF.

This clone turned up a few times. The CDR3 DNA follows: TGTGCCAGTAGTACCCGGGACTTTAATGAGCAGTTCTTC. This translates into CASSTRDFNEQFF. The V and J genes are TRBV19 and TRBJ2-1, with D possibly TRBD2 on 6 matching bases. Germline loops: CDR1 LNHDA, CDR2 SQIVND (reference sequence). This CDR3 is built from 13 residues. V lost 4 bases, J lost 7 bases, and 11 bases lay in between. Full variable domain (missing parts from reference TRBV19 and TRBJ2-1): DGGITQSPKYLFRKEGQNVTLSCEQNLNHDAMYWYRQDPGQGLRLIYYSQIVNDFQKGDIAEGYSVSREKKESFPLTVTSAQKNPTAFYLCASSTRDFNEQFFGPGTRLTVL.

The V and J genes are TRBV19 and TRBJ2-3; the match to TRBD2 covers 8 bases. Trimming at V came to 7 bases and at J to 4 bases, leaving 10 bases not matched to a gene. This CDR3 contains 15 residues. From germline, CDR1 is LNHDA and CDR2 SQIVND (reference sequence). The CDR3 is CASNRGLAGPDTQYF. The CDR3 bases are TGTGCCAGTAATAGAGGGCTAGCGGGTCCAGATACGCAGTATTTT.

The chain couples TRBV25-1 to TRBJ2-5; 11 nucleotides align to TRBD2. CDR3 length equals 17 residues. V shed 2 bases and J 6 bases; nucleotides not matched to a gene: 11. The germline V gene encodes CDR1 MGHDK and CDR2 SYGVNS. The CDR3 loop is CASSERVSGGAGKTQYF. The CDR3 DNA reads TGTGCCAGCAGTGAACGGGTTAGCGGGGGGGCCGGGAAGACCCAGTACTTC.

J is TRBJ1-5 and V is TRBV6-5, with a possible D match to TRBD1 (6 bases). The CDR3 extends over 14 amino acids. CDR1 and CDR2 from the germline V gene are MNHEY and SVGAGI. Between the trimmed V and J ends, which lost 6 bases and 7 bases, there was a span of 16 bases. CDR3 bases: TGTGCCAGCAGGAACTCAGGGGCTAGGCAGCCCCAGCATTTT. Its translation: CASRNSGARQPQHF.

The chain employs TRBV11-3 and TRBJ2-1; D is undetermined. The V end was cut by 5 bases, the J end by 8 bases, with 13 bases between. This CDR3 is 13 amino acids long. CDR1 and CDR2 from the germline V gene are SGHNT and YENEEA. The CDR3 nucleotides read TGTGCCAGCAGCCTCAGGCCCCCGGATGAGCAGTTCTTC. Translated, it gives CASSLRPPDEQFF.

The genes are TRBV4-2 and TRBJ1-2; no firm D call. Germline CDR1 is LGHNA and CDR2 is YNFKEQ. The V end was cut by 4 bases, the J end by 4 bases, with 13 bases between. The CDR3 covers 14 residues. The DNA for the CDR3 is TGTGCCAGCAGCCGAGAGGATCGCGGCTATGGCTACACCTTC. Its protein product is CASSREDRGYGYTF.

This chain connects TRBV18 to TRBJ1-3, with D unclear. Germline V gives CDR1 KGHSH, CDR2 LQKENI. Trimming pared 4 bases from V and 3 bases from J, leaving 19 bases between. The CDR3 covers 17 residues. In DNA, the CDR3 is TGTGCCAGCTCACTGCCCTCGACCCGGGATAGTGGAAACACCATATATTTT. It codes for CASSLPSTRDSGNTIYF.

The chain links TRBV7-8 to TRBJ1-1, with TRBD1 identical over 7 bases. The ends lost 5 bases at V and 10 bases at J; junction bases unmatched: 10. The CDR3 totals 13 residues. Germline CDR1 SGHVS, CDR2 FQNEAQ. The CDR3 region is CASSHLTGHGAFF. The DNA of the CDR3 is TGTGCCAGCAGCCACCTGACAGGGCACGGAGCTTTCTTT.

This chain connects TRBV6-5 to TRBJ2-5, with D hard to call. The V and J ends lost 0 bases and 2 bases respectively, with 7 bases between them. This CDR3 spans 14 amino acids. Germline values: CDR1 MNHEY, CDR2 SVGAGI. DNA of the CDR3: TGTGCCAGCAGTTACTCCCACAGTCAAGAGACCCAGTACTTC. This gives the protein CASSYSHSQETQYF.

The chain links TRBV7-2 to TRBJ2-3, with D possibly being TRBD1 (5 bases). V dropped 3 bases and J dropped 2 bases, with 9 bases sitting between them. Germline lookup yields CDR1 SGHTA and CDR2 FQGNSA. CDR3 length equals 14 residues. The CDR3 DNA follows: TGTGCCAGCAGCTTCAGGGCTTCCACAGATACGCAGTATTTT. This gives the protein CASSFRASTDTQYF. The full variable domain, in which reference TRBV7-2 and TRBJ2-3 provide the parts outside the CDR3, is GAGVSQSPSNKVTEKGKDVELRCDPISGHTALYWYRQSLGQGLEFLIYFQGNSAPDKSGLPSDRFSAERTGGSVSTLTIQRTQQEDSAVYLCASSFRASTDTQYFGPGTRLTVL.

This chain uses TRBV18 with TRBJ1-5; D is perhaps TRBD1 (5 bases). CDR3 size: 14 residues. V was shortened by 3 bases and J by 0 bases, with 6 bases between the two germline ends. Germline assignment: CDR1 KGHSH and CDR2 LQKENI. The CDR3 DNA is TGTGCCAGCTCACCGACAGATAGCAATCAGCCCCAGCATTTT. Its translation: CASSPTDSNQPQHF.

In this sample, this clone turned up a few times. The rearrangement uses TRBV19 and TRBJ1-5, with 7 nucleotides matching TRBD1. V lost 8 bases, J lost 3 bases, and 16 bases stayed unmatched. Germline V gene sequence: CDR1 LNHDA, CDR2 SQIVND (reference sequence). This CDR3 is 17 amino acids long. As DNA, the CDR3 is TGTGCCAGTTCAAGGGACAGAGATTTCGCGTACAATCAGCCCCAGCATTTT. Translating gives CASSRDRDFAYNQPQHF.

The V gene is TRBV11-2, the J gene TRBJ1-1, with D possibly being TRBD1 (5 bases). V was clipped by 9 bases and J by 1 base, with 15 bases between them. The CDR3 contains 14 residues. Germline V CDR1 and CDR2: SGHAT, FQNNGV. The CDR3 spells CASHNRRANTEAFF. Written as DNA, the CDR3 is TGTGCCAGTCATAACAGGAGAGCGAACACTGAAGCTTTCTTT.

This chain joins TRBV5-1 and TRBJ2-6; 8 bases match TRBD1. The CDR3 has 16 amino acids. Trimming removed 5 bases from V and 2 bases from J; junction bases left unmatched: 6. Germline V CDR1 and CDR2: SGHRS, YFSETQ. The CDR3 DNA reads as TGCGCCAGCAGGCAGGGGGCGTATACTGGGGCCAACGTCCTGACTTTC. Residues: CASRQGAYTGANVLTF. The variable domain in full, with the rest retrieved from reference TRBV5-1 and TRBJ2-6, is KAGVTQTPRYLIKTRGQQVTLSCSPISGHRSVSWYQQTPGQGLQFLFEYFSETQRNKGNFPGRFSGRQFSNSRSEMNVSTLELGDSALYLCASRQGAYTGANVLTFGAGSRLTVL.

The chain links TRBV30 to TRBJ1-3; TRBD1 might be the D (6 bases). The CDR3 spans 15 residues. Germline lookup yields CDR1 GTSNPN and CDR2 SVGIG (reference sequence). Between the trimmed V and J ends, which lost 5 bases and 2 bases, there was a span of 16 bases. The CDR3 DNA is TGTGCCTGGGGGACAAAATCCCCGCCTGGAAACACCATATATTTT. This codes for CAWGTKSPPGNTIYF.

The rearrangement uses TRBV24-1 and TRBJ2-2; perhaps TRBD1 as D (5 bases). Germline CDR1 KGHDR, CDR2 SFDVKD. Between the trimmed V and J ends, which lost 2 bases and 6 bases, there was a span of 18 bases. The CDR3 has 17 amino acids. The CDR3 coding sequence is TGTGCCACCAGTGATTCGACAGTCACACTGACGGCCGGGGAGCTGTTTTTT. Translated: CATSDSTVTLTAGELFF.

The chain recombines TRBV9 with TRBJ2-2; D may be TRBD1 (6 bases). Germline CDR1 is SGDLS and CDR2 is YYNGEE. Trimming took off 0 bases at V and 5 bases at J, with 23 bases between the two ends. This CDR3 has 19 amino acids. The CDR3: CASSVDSGVLDVRTGELFF. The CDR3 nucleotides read TGTGCCAGCAGCGTAGATTCAGGGGTTTTGGATGTGAGGACCGGGGAGCTGTTTTTT.

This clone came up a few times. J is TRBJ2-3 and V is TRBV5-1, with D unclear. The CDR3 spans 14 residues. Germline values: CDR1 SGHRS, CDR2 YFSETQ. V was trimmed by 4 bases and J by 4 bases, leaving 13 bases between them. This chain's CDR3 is CASSPIPSSDTQYF. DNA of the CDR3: TGCGCCAGCAGCCCCATTCCTAGTTCAGATACGCAGTATTTT.

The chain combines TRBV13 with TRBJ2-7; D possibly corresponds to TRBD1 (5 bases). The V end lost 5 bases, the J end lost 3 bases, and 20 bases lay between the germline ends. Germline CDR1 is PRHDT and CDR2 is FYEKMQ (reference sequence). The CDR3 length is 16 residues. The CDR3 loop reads CASSPGRARRNYEQYF. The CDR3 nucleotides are TGTGCCAGCAGCCCCGGCAGGGCGCGCCGGAACTACGAGCAGTACTTC. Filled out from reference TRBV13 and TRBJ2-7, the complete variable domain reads AAGVIQSPRHLIKEKRETATLKCYPIPRHDTVYWYQQGPGQDPQFLISFYEKMQSDKGSIPDRFSAQQFSDYHSELNMSSLELGDSALYFCASSPGRARRNYEQYFGPGTRLTVT.